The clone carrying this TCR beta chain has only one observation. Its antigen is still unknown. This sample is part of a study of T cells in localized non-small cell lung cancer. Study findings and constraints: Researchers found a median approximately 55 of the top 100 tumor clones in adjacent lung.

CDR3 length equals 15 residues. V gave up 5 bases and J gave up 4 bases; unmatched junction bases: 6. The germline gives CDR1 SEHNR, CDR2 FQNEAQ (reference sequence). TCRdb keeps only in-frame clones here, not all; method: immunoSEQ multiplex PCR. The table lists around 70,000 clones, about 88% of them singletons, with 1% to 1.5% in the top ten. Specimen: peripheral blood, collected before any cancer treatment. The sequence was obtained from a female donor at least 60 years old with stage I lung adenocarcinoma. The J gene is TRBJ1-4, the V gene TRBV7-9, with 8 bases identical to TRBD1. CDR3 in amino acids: CASSLGQGRNEKLFF. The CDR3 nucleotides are TGTGCCAGCAGCCTAGGACAGGGCCGTAATGAAAAACTGTTTTTT. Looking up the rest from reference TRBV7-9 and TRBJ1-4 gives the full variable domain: DTGVSQNPRHKITKRGQNVTFRCDPISEHNRLYWYRQTLGQGPEFLTYFQNEAQLEKSRLLSDRFSAERPKGSFSTLEIQRTEQGDSAMYLCASSLGQGRNEKLFFGSGTQLSVL.